A selection of T cell receptor beta chains follows, all from one sample in a study of blood T cell repertoires in COVID-19. Profiling relied on immunoSEQ multiplex PCR, and the TCRdb table lists in-frame clones only, not all of them. The table has some 67,000 clones, approximately 87% seen once; the top ten hold around 1.3%. Sequencing used peripheral blood. The source of these receptors is a woman in her sixties or seventies with acute or convalescent COVID-19. The CDR3 runs from the conserved cysteine through the conserved F or W. Fields, in order: D gene, clone size, V gene, J gene, CDR3 protein, CDR3 DNA. The D gene is left open where the match is weak. Clone sizes are given selectively: once, few, many, or a class where the clone is expanded.

NA	once	TRBV18	TRBJ1-4	CASSRGLNEKLFF	TGTGCCAGCTCAAGGGGACTGAATGAAAAACTGTTTTTT
TRBD2	NA	TRBV7-2	TRBJ2-1	CASSFPTSGLPEQFF	TGTGCCAGCAGCTTTCCGACTAGCGGGCTTCCTGAGCAGTTCTTC
NA	NA	TRBV2	TRBJ1-2	CASSEGSAFYGYTF	TGTGCCAGCAGTGAAGGTTCAGCGTTCTATGGCTACACCTTC
TRBD1	NA	TRBV28	TRBJ1-2	CASKTGPNYGYTF	TGTGCCAGCAAGACAGGGCCAAACTATGGCTACACCTTC
NA	NA	TRBV6-1	TRBJ1-6	CASSEEHREYSPLHF	TGTGCCAGCAGTGAAGAACACAGGGAGTATTCACCCCTCCACTTT
TRBD1	NA	TRBV5-4	TRBJ1-1	CASSADLQGAGEAFF	TGTGCCAGCAGCGCGGACCTACAGGGGGCTGGTGAAGCTTTCTTT
TRBD1	NA	TRBV28	TRBJ1-6	CASRTPGQGNNSPLHF	TGTGCCAGCAGAACCCCGGGACAGGGTAACAATTCACCCCTCCACTTT
TRBD1	once	TRBV5-1	TRBJ2-5	CASSADRGMETQYF	TGCGCCAGCAGCGCAGACAGGGGGATGGAGACCCAGTACTTC
TRBD2	NA	TRBV29-1	TRBJ2-3	CSVGGGLRTDTQYF	TGCAGCGTTGGGGGGGGATTGAGAACAGATACGCAGTATTTT
NA	NA	TRBV6-5	TRBJ2-6	CASSYSRSGANVLTF	TGTGCCAGCAGTTACTCCCGCTCTGGGGCCAACGTCCTGACTTTC
TRBD1	NA	TRBV18	TRBJ2-5	CASSLDRGKETQYF	TGTGCCAGCTCACTTGACAGGGGGAAAGAGACCCAGTACTTC
TRBD2	NA	TRBV6-6	TRBJ2-5	CASSYSGQRGTQYF	TGTGCCAGCAGTTACTCAGGCCAGCGGGGGACCCAGTACTTC
TRBD1	NA	TRBV28	TRBJ1-2	CASSLARGTGSF	TGTGCCAGCAGTTTGGCCCGGGGGACAGGGTCCTTC
NA	NA	TRBV11-2	TRBJ1-1	CASSFGVLNTEAFF	TGTGCCAGCAGCTTCGGGGTCTTGAACACTGAAGCTTTCTTT
NA	NA	TRBV18	TRBJ2-3	CASSLDGNSDTQYF	TGTGCCAGCTCTTTGGACGGGAACTCAGATACGCAGTATTTT
TRBD2	NA	TRBV10-3	TRBJ2-4	CAISESAGAVKNIQYF	TGTGCCATCAGTGAATCAGCGGGAGCCGTCAAAAACATTCAGTACTTC
NA	NA	TRBV11-2	TRBJ2-2	CASTMGGGGGTGELFF	TGTGCCAGCACCATGGGGGGGGGCGGTGGCACCGGGGAGCTGTTTTTT
TRBD1	NA	TRBV6-5	TRBJ1-6	CASSYKQGVNSPLHF	TGTGCCAGCAGTTATAAACAGGGGGTAAATTCACCCCTCCACTTT
TRBD2	NA	TRBV2	TRBJ2-5	CASIRLAGEETQYF	TGTGCCAGCATTCGACTAGCGGGGGAAGAGACCCAGTACTTC